This T cell receptor (beta chain) appears in the sequencing data of a study of blood T cell repertoires in COVID-19 (dated by TCRdb to about 2020). Some background on the complete study: Samples from collaborators originated in the United States, Italy and Spain and spanned both the acute and convalescent phases of COVID-19. Samples came from the ongoing ImmuneRACE study (first 160 participants) plus 1,254 subjects from 6 global collaborators. The repertoires were released in a freely available public database intended as a resource for research on the immune response to SARS-CoV-2. The prospective study material was composed of cDNA or gDNA derived from T cells, B-cell-depleted T cells, or PBMCs. Deeply sampled blood TCRbeta repertoires from subjects exposed to, actively infected with, or recovered from COVID-19 were included in the dataset. Nearly every sample came with metadata listing a de-identified subject ID, COVID-19 status, age in years and sex. Where available, HLA class I and class II types were taken from metadata supplied by the sample provider and were not determined by assay-based typing. Results and caveats for the whole study, not just this receptor: Clinical and demographic metadata were provided uncurated, with the amount varying by source and participant.

Collaborating institutions collected whole blood in K2EDTA tubes following their own protocols. For TCRbeta analysis, collaborator samples were shipped as frozen whole blood, as isolated PBMCs, or as DNA extracted from either sample type. Taken from the germline V gene, the CDR1 and CDR2 loops are SNHLY and FYNNEI. V is pruned by 6 bases and J by 1 base, leaving 6 bases of the junction without a gene match. The CDR3 measures 14 amino acids from cysteine to phenylalanine. Only the CDR3 DNA is retained, 42 bases long and in frame from the first base. Comments on this clone: Its antigen target is currently unknown. One base away there is no much larger clone; base qualities are not given.

TCRbeta CDR3 regions were amplified from genomic DNA by means of the immunoSEQ Assay, a bias-controlled multiplex PCR. The paper's processing steps were these. The number of nucleated cells in each sample was estimated by amplification of reference gene primers within the assay. To quantify the absolute abundance of each unique TCRbeta CDR3 rearrangement, sequence reads were collapsed and filtered. Productive Simpson clonality was computed per sample as the square root of Simpson's diversity index over productive rearrangements. TCRdb retrieved this table from immuneACCESS and kept in-frame rearrangements only. Not all clones are present; in checked studies, unresolved V genes account for under half, and no reason is known for the remainder. That table supplies the V and J calls and clone size; D and trimming were determined from the DNA. The sample table shows 120,000 or so clones, and roughly nine tenths are seen once. The ten largest clones capture 7% to 9% of the sample.

The chain joins TRBV2 to TRBJ2-7; 7 central bases correspond to TRBD1. The sequencing sample was made of peripheral blood. This clonotype was obtained from a human donor in a cohort sampled during active COVID-19. The DNA reads TGTGCCAGCAGAGGGGGCCGGACGTCCTACGAGCAGTACTTC. It translates as CASRGGRTSYEQYF.